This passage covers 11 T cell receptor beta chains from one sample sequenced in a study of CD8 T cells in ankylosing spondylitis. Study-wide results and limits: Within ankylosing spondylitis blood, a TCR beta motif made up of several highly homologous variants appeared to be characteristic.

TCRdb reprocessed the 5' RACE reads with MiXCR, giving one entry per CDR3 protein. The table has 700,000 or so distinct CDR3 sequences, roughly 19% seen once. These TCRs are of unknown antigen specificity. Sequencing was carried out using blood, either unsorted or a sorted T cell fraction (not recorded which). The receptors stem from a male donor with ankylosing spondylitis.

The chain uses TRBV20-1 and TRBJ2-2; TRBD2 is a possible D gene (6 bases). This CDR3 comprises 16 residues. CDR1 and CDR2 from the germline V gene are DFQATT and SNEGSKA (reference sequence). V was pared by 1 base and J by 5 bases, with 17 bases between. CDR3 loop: CSARGGGQPGTGELFF. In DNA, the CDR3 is TGCAGTGCTAGAGGAGGAGGGCAGCCAGGGACCGGGGAGCTGTTTTTT.

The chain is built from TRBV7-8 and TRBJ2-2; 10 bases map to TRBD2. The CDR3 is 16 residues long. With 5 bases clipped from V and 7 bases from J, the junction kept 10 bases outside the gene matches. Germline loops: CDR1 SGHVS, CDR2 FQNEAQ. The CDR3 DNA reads TGTGCCAGCAGCCTTAGCGGGAGGCCCGAGGGCGGGGAGCTGTTTTTT. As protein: CASSLSGRPEGGELFF.

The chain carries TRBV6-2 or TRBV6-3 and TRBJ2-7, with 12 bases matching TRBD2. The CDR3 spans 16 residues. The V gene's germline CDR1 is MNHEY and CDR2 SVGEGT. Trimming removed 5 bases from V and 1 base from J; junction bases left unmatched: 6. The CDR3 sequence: CASSRASGRESYEQYF. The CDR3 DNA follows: TGTGCCAGCAGTCGGGCTAGCGGGAGGGAGTCCTACGAGCAGTACTTC.

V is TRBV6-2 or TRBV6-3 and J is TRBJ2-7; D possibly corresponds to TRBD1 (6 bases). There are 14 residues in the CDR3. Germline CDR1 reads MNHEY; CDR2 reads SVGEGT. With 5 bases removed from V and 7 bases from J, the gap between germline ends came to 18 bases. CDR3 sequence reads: CASSTWTAYGEQYF. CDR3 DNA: TGTGCCAGCAGTACCTGGACAGCCTACGGAGAGCAGTACTTC.

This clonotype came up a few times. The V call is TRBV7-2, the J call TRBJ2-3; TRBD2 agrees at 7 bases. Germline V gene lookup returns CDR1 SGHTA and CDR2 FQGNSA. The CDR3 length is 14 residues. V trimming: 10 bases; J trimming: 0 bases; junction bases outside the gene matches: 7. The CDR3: CATRQAGSTDTQYF. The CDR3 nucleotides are TGTGCCACACGCCAAGCGGGGAGCACAGATACGCAGTATTTT.

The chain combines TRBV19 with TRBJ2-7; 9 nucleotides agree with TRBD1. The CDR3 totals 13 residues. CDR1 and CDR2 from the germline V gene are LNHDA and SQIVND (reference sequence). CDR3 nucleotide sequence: TGTGCGACCGGACAGGGGATAGCCTACGAGCAGTACTTC. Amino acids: CATGQGIAYEQYF.

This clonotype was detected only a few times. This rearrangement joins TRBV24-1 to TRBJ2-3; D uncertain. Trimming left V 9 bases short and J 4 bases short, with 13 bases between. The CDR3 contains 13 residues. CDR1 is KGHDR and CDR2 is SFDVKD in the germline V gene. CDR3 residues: CATGPAGADTQYF. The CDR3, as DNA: TGTGCCACCGGGCCGGCTGGGGCAGATACGCAGTATTTT.

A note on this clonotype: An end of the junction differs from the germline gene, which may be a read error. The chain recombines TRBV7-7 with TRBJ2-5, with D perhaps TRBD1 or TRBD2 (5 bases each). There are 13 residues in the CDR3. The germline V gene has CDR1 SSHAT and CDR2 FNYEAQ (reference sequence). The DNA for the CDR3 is TGTGCTAGCAGCTTAGCGCAGGGTGAGACCCAGTACTTC. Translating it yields CASSLAQGETQYF. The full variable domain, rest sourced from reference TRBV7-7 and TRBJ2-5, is GAGVSQSPRYKVTKRGQDVTLRCDPISSHATLYWYQQALGQGPEFLTYFNYEAQPDKSGLPSDRFSAERPEGSISTLTIQRTEQRDSAMYRCASSLAQGETQYFGPGTRLLVL.

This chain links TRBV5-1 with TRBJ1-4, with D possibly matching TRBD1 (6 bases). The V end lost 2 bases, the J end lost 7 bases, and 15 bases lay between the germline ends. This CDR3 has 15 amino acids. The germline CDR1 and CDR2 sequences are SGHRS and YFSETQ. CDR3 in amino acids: CASSFFSGVGEKLFF. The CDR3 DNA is TGCGCCAGCAGCTTCTTCTCAGGGGTCGGTGAAAAACTGTTTTTT.

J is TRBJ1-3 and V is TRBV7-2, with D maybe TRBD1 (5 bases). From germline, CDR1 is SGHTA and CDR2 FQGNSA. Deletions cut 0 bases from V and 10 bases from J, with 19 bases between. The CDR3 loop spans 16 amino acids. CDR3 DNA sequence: TGTGCCAGCAGCTTAGCGCATTCGGGACTCAAGGGAACCATATATTTT. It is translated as CASSLAHSGLKGTIYF.

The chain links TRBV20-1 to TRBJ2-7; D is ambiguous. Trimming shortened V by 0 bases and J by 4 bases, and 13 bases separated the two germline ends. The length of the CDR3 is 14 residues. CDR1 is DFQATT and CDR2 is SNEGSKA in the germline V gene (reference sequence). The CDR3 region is CSARDRRVDYEQYF. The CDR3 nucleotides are TGCAGTGCTAGAGATCGAAGGGTTGATTACGAGCAGTACTTC.